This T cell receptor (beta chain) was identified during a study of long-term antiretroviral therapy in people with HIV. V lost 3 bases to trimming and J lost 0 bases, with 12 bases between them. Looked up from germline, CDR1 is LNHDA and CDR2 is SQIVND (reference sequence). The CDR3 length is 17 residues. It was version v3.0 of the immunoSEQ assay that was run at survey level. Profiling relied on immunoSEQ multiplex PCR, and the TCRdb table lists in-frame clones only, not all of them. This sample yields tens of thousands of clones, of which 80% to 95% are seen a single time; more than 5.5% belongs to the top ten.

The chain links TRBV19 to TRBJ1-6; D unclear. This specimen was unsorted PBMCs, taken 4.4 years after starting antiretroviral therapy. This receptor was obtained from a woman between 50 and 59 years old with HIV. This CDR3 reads CASSIDYRSSYNSPLHF. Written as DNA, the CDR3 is TGTGCCAGTAGTATTGATTACAGAAGCTCCTATAATTCACCCCTCCACTTT.